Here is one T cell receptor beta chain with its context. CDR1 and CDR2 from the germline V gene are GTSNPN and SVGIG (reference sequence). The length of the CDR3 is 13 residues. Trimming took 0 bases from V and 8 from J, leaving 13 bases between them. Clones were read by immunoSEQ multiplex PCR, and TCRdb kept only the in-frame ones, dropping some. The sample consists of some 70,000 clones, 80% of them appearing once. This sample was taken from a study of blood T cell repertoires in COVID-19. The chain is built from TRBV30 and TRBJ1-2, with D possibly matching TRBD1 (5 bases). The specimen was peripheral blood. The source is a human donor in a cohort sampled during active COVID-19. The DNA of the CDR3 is TGTGCCTGGAGTGTACTTCAGGGCGGCGGCTACACCTTC. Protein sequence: CAWSVLQGGGYTF.